Detailed here is one TCR beta chain. Its antigen remains undetermined. No base-level quality is on record; no much larger clone is a single base apart. These data come from a study of cytomegalovirus exposure and HLA in healthy donors (dated by TCRdb to 2016 to 2017). With regard to the full study: According to an earlier analysis of 587 of the donors, about 179 million T cells yielded 95 million to 140 million unique TCR beta sequences and approximately 300 Gb of sequence data. About 330 gigabases of sequencing data and around 80 million unique TCR sequences made up an early release that covered 640 HLA-typed donors. Of the approximately 400 genotyped donors, roughly 76% were placed in the genetic ancestry cluster associated with self-reported Caucasian donors. The study aimed to test whether signatures of past pathogen exposure could be identified by cataloging public T cell receptors. The study profiled the T cell repertoires of about 640 subjects by immunosequencing and related them to cytomegalovirus serostatus. A separate validation cohort of approximately 130 different subjects was used in addition to the roughly 700-subject first cohort. To predict cytomegalovirus infection status, the study brought together high-throughput TCR immunosequencing, statistical association of individual TCRs with disease status, and machine learning. A later analysis re-analyzed previously published TCR beta repertoires from approximately 700 donors and added high-resolution HLA genotyping to study TCR occurrence patterns. In the later analysis, no new phenotypic data were used to find candidate immune exposures; instead, reliance was placed on TCR beta sequences and their occurrence across donors. To decide whether each TCR beta V gene segment behaved as functional or pseudogenic, an earlier analysis of approximately 620 of the donors relied on high-throughput TCR beta sequencing. Donor age, sex, ethnicity and CMV serostatus were compiled together with the repertoire data. A later genetic analysis took genome-wide SNP genotypes for about 65% of the roughly 670 donors and used that subset as a discovery cohort. All discovery cohort repertoires had been generated on a single sequencing platform. Class I and class II HLA loci were covered by the typing at four-digit resolution. The number of typed donors differed by locus: about 620-640 for A, B, C, DRB1 and DQB1; some 500 for DQA1; over 600 for DPA1; and roughly 470 for DPB1. Roughly 5 DR-DQ haplotypes were handled as single units for association and clustering because linkage in the cohort was strong. Across around 400 genotyped donors of the cohort, an average of about 220,000 unique TCR beta nucleotide sequences per donor were sequenced, and approximately 19% of those sequences were non-productive. The research as a whole found: In this cohort, only TCR beta chains were sequenced, and detectable features were limited by the absence of alpha or paired-chain data. In both the original and validation cohorts, the classifier was reported to diagnose cytomegalovirus status with high specificity and sensitivity. A few of the identified cytomegalovirus-associated TCR beta chains were confirmed in vitro to be specific for cytomegalovirus antigens. The authors suggested that the approach could potentially be generalized to other disease states and immunological phenotypes. Because counts were too low, some 17 rarely observed V segments, including chromosome 9 orphons, were excluded from the earlier analysis of 587 of the donors. In a later analysis, HLA-associated TCR beta chains were found to be more clonally expanded and to have lower generation probabilities than equally common non-associated chains. The study gave a list of more than 150 TCR beta chains associated with cytomegalovirus. Roughly uniform sequencing depth across donors was assumed in presence/absence analyses, although this assumption may not hold. A later genetic analysis associated a missense DCLRE1C variant with V-gene and J-gene trimming of TCR beta chains, and an independent cohort replicated the association. A later analysis found that TCR association rates varied across HLA loci, with DRB1 alleles showing the most associated TCRs and HLA-C alleles the fewest. Immune exposure information for the cohort was limited to CMV serostatus. A later analysis associated 16,951 TCR beta sequences with specific HLA alleles at a false discovery rate of 0.05. Because HLA typing was missing for some donors at each locus, association tests included only the typed subset. In a later genetic analysis, fewer N-insertions in productive TCRs were reported among donors in an Asian-associated ancestry cluster than the approximately 710-donor mean. A cluster of highly shared sequence variants was judged likely to represent a technical artifact of the sequencing pipeline. While some public TCRs were present in many individuals, most TCR sequences turned up only very rarely across donors. The 87-base-pair reads could not distinguish some IMGT-functional V segments, including TRBV6-2 and TRBV6-3, so those segments were excluded. A later analysis found that most CMV-associated TCR beta chains appeared HLA-restricted, with HLA associations seemingly driven largely by CMV exposure. Broadly in line with IMGT annotations, most TCR beta V segments showed up in productive rearrangements about 87% or about 30% of the time in an earlier analysis of 587 of the donors. According to a later analysis, parvovirus B19, influenza, CMV and Epstein-Barr virus appeared linked to several top co-occurrence clusters. A further reported finding was that TCR beta sequences accurately predicted the HLA-A and HLA-B alleles for most subjects in the first cohort. When HLA alleles, especially DR and DQ, strongly co-occurred, TCR associations were difficult to assign to individual alleles. Correlated functional status among segregating V segments might be attributable to linkage disequilibrium, but an unknown experimental factor could not be ruled out.

In total, roughly 670 healthy bone marrow donors made up the cohort. At the time of sampling, all cohort members were nominally healthy, though unrecorded immune exposures were likely present. The donor tested CMV seropositive, placing the donor among the 250 to 300 seropositive members of the cohort. Every donor gave a peripheral blood sample, and the peripheral blood mononuclear cells from that sample were used for TCR beta sequencing. Genomic DNA was extracted from the blood cell samples with the Qiagen DNeasy Blood Extraction Kit. Library construction relied on the immunoSEQ multiplex PCR assay. For the multiplex PCR, a mixture combining 60 forward primers for TCR Vbeta segments and 13 reverse primers for TCR Jbeta segments was used. The CDR3 region of rearranged TCR beta genes was amplified from genomic DNA with a multiplex PCR assay. On the Illumina HiSeq System, the amplified TCR beta libraries were sequenced as 87-base-pair reads. In the paper's pipeline: In a later analysis, tens of millions of unique TCR beta chains were counted across the roughly 670 repertoires, and around 11 million of these chains were shared by at least two donors. To remove PCR and sequencing errors, raw reads were error-corrected and collapsed into unique sequences using a nearest-neighbor algorithm that merged closely related sequences. CDR3 sequences were aligned to IMGT reference sequences to assign V, D and J gene segments. For a sequence to be retained, at least a six-nucleotide match to both a V gene segment and a J gene segment was required. Rearrangements were called productive when the CDR3 lacked stop codons and stayed in frame with V and J; all others were non-productive. Following IMGT convention, CDR3 was defined as the stretch from the second conserved V-encoded cysteine up to the conserved J-encoded phenylalanine. In an earlier analysis of more than 550 of the donors, sequences lacking an unambiguous match to a single V gene segment were excluded. In an earlier analysis of several hundred of the donors, V segments were called functional above 56.7% productive rearrangements and were called segregating when the between-donor standard deviation exceeded 5%. A statistical classification framework was developed to diagnose cytomegalovirus status using the catalog of TCR beta chain sequences. A later analysis assigned V and J genes by comparing TCR nucleotide sequences with IMGT/GENE-DB human TR gene sequences. Using the TCRdist pipeline, a later analysis assigned CDR3 sequences along with most-parsimonious VDJ recombination scenarios. In a later analysis, every TCR beta chain was defined by the combination of its CDR3 amino acid sequence and its V-gene family, and reads without a unique V-gene family were dropped. To address suspected cross-contamination and a sequencing artifact, a later analysis removed roughly 640 highly shared, low-generation-probability nucleotide sequences. In a later analysis, a clonal expansion index for each public chain was calculated from normalized within-repertoire ranks of inferred template counts. In a later analysis, generation probabilities were computed using a VDJ recombination model fitted to out-of-frame rearrangements, and the results were checked against IGoR. Hypergeometric tests were used in a later analysis to score TCR-TCR, TCR-HLA and TCR-CMV co-occurrence, with a repertoire-size bias correction applied to the TCR pairs. In a later analysis, false discovery rates were estimated by permuting HLA or CMV assignments 20 times. A later analysis grouped co-occurring TCRs with DBSCAN, adding TCRdist sequence similarity when clustering within HLA-allele-positive subsets. Repertoires with fewer than 30,000 or more than 120,000 public chains, plus five repertoires with anomalous nucleotide sharing, were excluded from co-occurrence clustering. Entries here come from immuneACCESS through TCRdb and include only in-frame sequences with V and J called. Some clones fail to appear in such tables; in the studies checked, an unresolved V gene covers under half of the shortfall, and the cause of the remainder is unknown. V, J and clone size were drawn from that table, and D and trimming were deduced from the DNA. For this sample there are roughly 110,000 clones; over 80% appear just once. Roughly 3% of the sample lies in the top ten.

Reading the germline V gene (reference sequence) gives CDR1 SGHNT and CDR2 YYREEE. The CDR3, cysteine through phenylalanine, is 13 amino acids long. The entry retains the CDR3 DNA only, 39 bases that are in frame from base 1. V is pared back by 1 base and J by 5 bases, with 7 bases lying between the germline termini. The clonotype comes from a man in his thirties or forties in good health and CMV-seropositive. Recombination connected TRBV5-4 to TRBJ1-5; the D segment cannot be called with confidence. Specimen: PBMCs. The DNA sequence is TGTGCCAGCAGCTTGTCTACAGATCAGCCCCAGCATTTT. Its translation reads: CASSLSTDQPQHF.